Presented here are 32 T cell receptor beta chains from one specimen sequenced in a study of T cell changes during pregnancy in multiple sclerosis. Only in-frame clones appear in the TCRdb table, and some are missing; sequencing was by immunoSEQ multiplex PCR. This sample has roughly 90,000 clones, with approximately 90% found just once. Specimen: peripheral blood, collected before pregnancy. Receptor source: a female donor with multiple sclerosis, enrolled in a pregnancy study.

This rearrangement joins TRBV28 to TRBJ2-7; the match to TRBD1 covers 8 bases. This CDR3 contains 14 residues. Germline-derived CDR1 and CDR2 are MDHEN and SYDVKM. Losses at the gene ends were 4 bases for V and 2 bases for J; bases not matched to a gene: 4. CDR3 sequence: CASSSTGATYEQYF. The CDR3 nucleotides read TGTGCCAGCAGTTCGACAGGGGCGACCTACGAGCAGTACTTC.

CDR3 protein: CASSFLTGGGTEAFF. CDR3 coding DNA: TGTGCCAGCAGCTTCTTGACAGGGGGTGGGACTGAAGCTTTCTTT. The chain carries TRBV9 and TRBJ1-1, with 9 bases matching TRBD1. With 4 bases clipped from V and 5 bases from J, the junction kept 9 bases outside the gene matches. The CDR3 length is 15 residues. CDR1 and CDR2 from the germline V gene are SGDLS and YYNGEE.

The J gene is TRBJ2-7, the V gene TRBV5-1, with TRBD1 matching 7 bases. Looked up from germline, CDR1 is SGHRS and CDR2 is YFSETQ. J lost 2 bases, V lost 0 bases, and 2 bases had no gene match. The CDR3 extends over 14 amino acids. Here the CDR3 DNA reads TGCGCCAGCAGCTTGGTACAGGGGCCCTACGAGCAGTACTTC. Translation gives CASSLVQGPYEQYF.

V is TRBV6-5 and J is TRBJ1-2, with 7 bases aligning to TRBD1. The V segment lost 4 bases and the J segment 7 bases; nucleotides outside the gene matches: 6. In germline, CDR1 is MNHEY, CDR2 SVGAGI. CDR3 length equals 13 residues. The CDR3 DNA is TGTGCCAGCAGTTCCCGGCAGGGGGGTGGCTACACCTTC. Protein: CASSSRQGGGYTF.

CDR3 coding DNA: TGTGCCAGTAGTATTAGAAACACTGAAGCTTTCTTT. This translates into CASSIRNTEAFF. This sequence joins TRBV19 and TRBJ1-1; D remains ambiguous. CDR3 length: 12 amino acids. Germline V gene lookup returns CDR1 LNHDA and CDR2 SQIVND (reference sequence). Trimming pared 3 bases from V and 2 bases from J, leaving 4 bases between. Variable domain in full (rest from reference TRBV19 and TRBJ1-1): DGGITQSPKYLFRKEGQNVTLSCEQNLNHDAMYWYRQDPGQGLRLIYYSQIVNDFQKGDIAEGYSVSREKKESFPLTVTSAQKNPTAFYLCASSIRNTEAFFGQGTRLTVV.

This rearrangement joins TRBV30 to TRBJ2-7, with D perhaps TRBD2 (5 bases). The CDR3 runs 11 residues. Germline CDR1 is GTSNPN and CDR2 is SVGIG (reference sequence). Trimming cost V 0 bases and J 6 bases, with 6 bases left between them. CDR3 DNA sequence: TGTGCCTGGAGTGTAGGGAGCGAGCAGTACTTC. Translating gives CAWSVGSEQYF.

V and J are TRBV7-7 and TRBJ2-3; 9 bases fit TRBD1. With V trimmed by 4 bases and J by 5 bases, 7 bases remained unmatched. Germline V gene lookup returns CDR1 SSHAT and CDR2 FNYEAQ (reference sequence). The CDR3 contains 15 residues. The CDR3, as DNA: TGTGCCAGCAGCTCCGGACAGGGGAGAAGAGATACGCAGTATTTT. It yields the protein CASSSGQGRRDTQYF.

Notes on this clone: Other DNA sequences in the same sample also yield this CDR3. This rearrangement joins TRBV9 to TRBJ2-5, with D perhaps matching TRBD1 (5 bases). Germline V lookup: CDR1 SGDLS, CDR2 YYNGEE. V was clipped by 2 bases and J by 4 bases, with 9 bases between them. CDR3 length equals 13 residues. CDR3 in amino acids: CASSVGRGETQYF. The CDR3, as DNA: TGTGCCAGCAGCGTTGGAAGGGGAGAGACCCAGTACTTC.

The rearrangement links TRBV6-6 to TRBJ2-2; D is possibly TRBD2 (6 bases). V lost 7 bases and J lost 4, with 16 bases in between. This CDR3 is built from 15 residues. Germline assignment: CDR1 MNHNY and CDR2 SVGAGI (reference sequence). DNA for the CDR3: TGTGCCAGCACCCCCGCCGGGGGAGGCACCGGGGAGCTGTTTTTT. It codes for CASTPAGGGTGELFF.

The chain is built from TRBV7-9 and TRBJ1-2; no firm D call. The V end lost 1 base, the J end lost 2 bases, and 11 bases lay between the germline ends. Germline CDR1 reads SEHNR; CDR2 reads FQNEAQ (reference sequence). The CDR3 length is 15 residues. The CDR3 reads CASSLEFGSNYGYTF. The CDR3 nucleotides read TGTGCCAGCAGCTTAGAATTTGGCTCCAACTATGGCTACACCTTC.

The chain is built from TRBV7-9 and TRBJ2-1; 9 bases fit TRBD2. Germline assignment: CDR1 SEHNR and CDR2 FQNEAQ (reference sequence). J lost 5 bases, V lost 2 bases, and 4 bases had no gene match. The CDR3 has 15 residues. DNA of the CDR3: TGTGCCAGCAGCTTAACGCTAGCGGGAAACAATGAGCAGTTCTTC. This sequence encodes CASSLTLAGNNEQFF.

The chain links TRBV5-1 to TRBJ2-7, with TRBD2 identical over 8 bases. V was pared by 4 bases and J by 4 bases, with 10 bases of the junction left unmatched. CDR3 length: 15 amino acids. Germline CDR1 is SGHRS and CDR2 is YFSETQ. This chain's CDR3 is CASSLGVGTRYEQYF. In DNA form, the CDR3 reads TGCGCCAGCAGCCTGGGGGTGGGGACTAGATACGAGCAGTACTTC.

V usage is TRBV11-2 and J usage is TRBJ2-2; TRBD2 might be the D (5 bases). Germline-derived CDR1 and CDR2 are SGHAT and FQNNGV. V gave up 3 bases and J gave up 5 bases, with 19 bases separating them. This CDR3 is built from 17 residues. The CDR3 nucleotides are TGTGCCAGCAGCTTTCCCCCCATACCGGGGATGACCGGGGAGCTGTTTTTT. Encoded protein: CASSFPPIPGMTGELFF.

This chain links TRBV18 with TRBJ2-7; possibly TRBD1 for D (6 bases). Germline-derived CDR1 and CDR2 are KGHSH and LQKENI. The CDR3 sequence is 14 residues long. V was trimmed by 2 bases and J by 2 bases, leaving 10 bases between them. CDR3 in amino acids: CASSPVRGPYEQYF. DNA of the CDR3: TGTGCCAGCTCACCAGTCAGGGGACCCTACGAGCAGTACTTC. Combining the CDR3 with reference TRBV18 and TRBJ2-7 gives the whole variable domain NAGVMQNPRHLVRRRGQEARLRCSPMKGHSHVYWYRQLPEEGLKFMVYLQKENIIDESGMPKERFSAEFPKEGPSILRIQQVVRGDSAAYFCASSPVRGPYEQYFGPGTRLTVT.

The chain joins TRBV19 to TRBJ1-5, with D perhaps matching TRBD1 (6 bases). The CDR3 is 15 residues long. The germline V gene has CDR1 LNHDA and CDR2 SQIVND (reference sequence). Deletions cut 5 bases from V and 0 bases from J, with 11 bases between. Here the CDR3 DNA reads TGTGCCAGTAGTCCGGGGACAAGTAGCAATCAGCCCCAGCATTTT. As protein: CASSPGTSSNQPQHF.

CDR3 amino acids: CASSSGTSGTSSYNEQFF. CDR3 DNA sequence: TGTGCCAGCAGCTCTGGGACTAGCGGGACTAGCTCCTACAATGAGCAGTTCTTC. J is TRBJ2-1 and V is TRBV27, with 13 positions matching TRBD2. With 6 bases clipped from V and 0 bases from J, the junction kept 8 bases outside the gene matches. The length of the CDR3 is 18 residues. CDR1 is MNHEY, CDR2 SMNVEV, per germline (reference sequence).

This sequence joins TRBV7-2 and TRBJ1-2, with 7 bases fitting TRBD1. In germline, CDR1 is SGHTA, CDR2 FQGNSA. This CDR3 has 13 amino acids. V lost 6 bases, J lost 6 bases, and 7 bases stayed unmatched. DNA for the CDR3: TGTGCCAGCAGTTCGACAGGGATTAATGGCTACACCTTC. Translated, it gives CASSSTGINGYTF.

The chain is built from TRBV5-1 and TRBJ2-3; weak D call: TRBD1 (6 bases). Germline V gene lookup returns CDR1 SGHRS and CDR2 YFSETQ. V lost 7 bases, J lost 3 bases, and 12 bases lay in between. This CDR3 region has 13 residues. As DNA, the CDR3 is TGCGCCAGCTCCAGAGGGGGAACAGATACGCAGTATTTT. Protein sequence: CASSRGGTDTQYF. Variable domain in full (rest from reference TRBV5-1 and TRBJ2-3): KAGVTQTPRYLIKTRGQQVTLSCSPISGHRSVSWYQQTPGQGLQFLFEYFSETQRNKGNFPGRFSGRQFSNSRSEMNVSTLELGDSALYLCASSRGGTDTQYFGPGTRLTVL.

This clone was recorded once. The chain's CDR3 is CASSPGQGKIGYTF. The CDR3 nucleotides are TGTGCCAGCAGCCCCGGACAGGGGAAGATCGGCTACACCTTC. The rearrangement joins TRBV7-6 to TRBJ1-2; 9 positions match TRBD1. Losses at the gene ends were 5 bases for V and 8 bases for J; bases not matched to a gene: 9. The CDR3 totals 14 residues. The germline V gene encodes CDR1 SGHVS and CDR2 FNYEAQ.

This clone was seen a few times. V usage is TRBV6-6 and J usage is TRBJ1-5; TRBD1 is a possible D gene (6 bases). Germline V gene data show CDR1 as MNHNY and CDR2 as SVGAGI (reference sequence). CDR3 length equals 12 residues. V gave up 7 bases and J gave up 4 bases, with 8 bases separating them. CDR3 protein: CASNQGNQPQHF. In DNA, the CDR3 is TGTGCCAGCAACCAGGGGAATCAGCCCCAGCATTTT.

This rearrangement joins TRBV5-1 to TRBJ2-1, with 9 bases identical to TRBD1. V lost 4 bases to trimming and J lost 8 bases; unmatched junction nucleotides: 7. The length of the CDR3 is 14 residues. In germline, CDR1 is SGHRS, CDR2 YFSETQ. CDR3 DNA: TGCGCCAGCAGCGTCCGGGACAGGGCCCATGAGCAGTTCTTC. Its translation: CASSVRDRAHEQFF. Full variable domain (outside the CDR3, taken from reference TRBV5-1 and TRBJ2-1): KAGVTQTPRYLIKTRGQQVTLSCSPISGHRSVSWYQQTPGQGLQFLFEYFSETQRNKGNFPGRFSGRQFSNSRSEMNVSTLELGDSALYLCASSVRDRAHEQFFGPGTRLTVL.

The CDR3 nucleotides read TGTGCCAGCAGTTCTCTGGACTTCTCTGGGGCCAACGTCCTGACTTTC. This translates into CASSSLDFSGANVLTF. The J gene is TRBJ2-6, the V gene TRBV28; D possibly corresponds to TRBD2 (5 bases). V was trimmed by 4 bases and J by 0 bases, leaving 10 bases between them. Germline-derived CDR1 and CDR2 are MDHEN and SYDVKM. This CDR3 has 16 residues. Full variable domain (rest looked up from reference TRBV28 and TRBJ2-6): DVKVTQSSRYLVKRTGEKVFLECVQDMDHENMFWYRQDPGLGLRLIYFSYDVKMKEKGDIPEGYSVSREKKERFSLILESASTNQTSMYLCASSSLDFSGANVLTFGAGSRLTVL.

CDR3 sequence: CASKGASPRLNEQFF. The CDR3 DNA reads as TGTGCCAGCAAGGGGGCGTCCCCCCGTTTGAATGAGCAGTTCTTC. V is TRBV6-1 and J is TRBJ2-1, with 7 bases identical to TRBD1. The CDR3 spans 15 residues. J was trimmed by 7 bases and V by 7 bases; bases with no gene match: 13. Germline V gives CDR1 MNHNS, CDR2 SASEGT.

The chain couples TRBV25-1 to TRBJ2-1, with 7 bases fitting TRBD1. J gave up 9 bases and V 6 bases, and 11 bases lay outside the gene matches. This CDR3 has 14 residues. Germline V gives CDR1 MGHDK, CDR2 SYGVNS. CDR3 region: CASRRKQGSAEQFF. Written as DNA, the CDR3 is TGTGCCAGCAGAAGAAAACAGGGGTCGGCTGAGCAGTTCTTC.

The rearrangement links TRBV9 to TRBJ1-1, with D unresolved. Trimming removed 0 bases from V and 0 bases from J, with 21 bases in between. Germline V gives CDR1 SGDLS, CDR2 YYNGEE. CDR3 length: 19 amino acids. CDR3 protein: CASSVGSREVGGLNTEAFF. The CDR3 DNA follows: TGTGCCAGCAGCGTAGGGTCGAGGGAAGTAGGTGGTTTGAACACTGAAGCTTTCTTT.

In its sample, this clone was seen a few times. This sequence joins TRBV5-4 and TRBJ1-2; maybe TRBD1 (6 bases). The CDR3 contains 14 residues. Germline-derived CDR1 and CDR2 are SGHNT and YYREEE (reference sequence). Deletions cut 6 bases from V and 5 bases from J, with 17 bases between. CDR3 region: CASNTAGTRYGYTF. CDR3 DNA: TGTGCCAGCAACACGGCCGGGACACGGTATGGCTACACCTTC.

The genes are TRBV5-1 and TRBJ1-2; TRBD1 might be the D (5 bases). V dropped 1 base and J dropped 4 bases, with 17 bases sitting between them. This CDR3 contains 16 residues. The germline V gene has CDR1 SGHRS and CDR2 YFSETQ. Here the CDR3 reads CASSLTGNLGGYGYTF. CDR3 nucleotide sequence: TGCGCCAGCAGCTTGACAGGCAATCTGGGGGGCTATGGCTACACCTTC.

The V call is TRBV27, the J call TRBJ1-2; no clear D gene. V was clipped by 3 bases and J by 11 bases, with 10 bases between them. CDR3 length: 11 amino acids. The germline CDR1 and CDR2 sequences are MNHEY and SMNVEV (reference sequence). The CDR3 is CASSFRGYYTF. The CDR3 nucleotides read TGTGCCAGCAGTTTCAGAGGGTATTACACCTTC.

The genes are TRBV19 and TRBJ2-1; TRBD2 aligns across 7 bases. The germline V gene has CDR1 LNHDA and CDR2 SQIVND (reference sequence). Trimming took 4 bases from V and 4 from J; bases not matched to a gene: 4. The CDR3 is 14 residues long. CDR3 region: CASSRLAEYNEQFF. The CDR3 DNA sequence: TGTGCCAGTAGTAGGCTAGCGGAGTACAATGAGCAGTTCTTC.

This clone was recorded a few times. The CDR3 is CAISESVTSYEQYF. The CDR3 region has the DNA TGTGCCATCAGTGAGTCGGTGACTAGCTACGAGCAGTACTTC. This chain connects TRBV10-3 to TRBJ2-7, with a weak D call TRBD2 (6 bases). Germline V gene sequence: CDR1 ENHRY, CDR2 SYGVKD. This CDR3 spans 14 amino acids. V dropped 0 bases and J dropped 3 bases, with 9 bases sitting between them.

This clone has only one observation. As DNA, the CDR3 is TGTGCCAGCAGCGTAGGAGGGTTGGGGCAAGAGACCCAGTACTTC. It codes for CASSVGGLGQETQYF. The genes are TRBV9 and TRBJ2-5; tentative D call: TRBD2 (5 bases). V lost 0 bases and J 2 bases, leaving 11 bases between the germline ends. The CDR3 extends over 15 amino acids. CDR1 and CDR2 (germline): SGDLS, YYNGEE.

J is TRBJ1-1 and V is TRBV14; tentatively, D is TRBD1 (5 bases). The CDR3 length is 14 residues. Trimming left V 4 bases short and J 6 bases short, with 15 bases between. From germline, CDR1 is SGHDN and CDR2 FVKESK. This chain's CDR3 is CASSPGGGKAEAFF. The CDR3 DNA sequence: TGTGCCAGCAGCCCAGGCGGGGGAAAGGCTGAAGCTTTCTTT.